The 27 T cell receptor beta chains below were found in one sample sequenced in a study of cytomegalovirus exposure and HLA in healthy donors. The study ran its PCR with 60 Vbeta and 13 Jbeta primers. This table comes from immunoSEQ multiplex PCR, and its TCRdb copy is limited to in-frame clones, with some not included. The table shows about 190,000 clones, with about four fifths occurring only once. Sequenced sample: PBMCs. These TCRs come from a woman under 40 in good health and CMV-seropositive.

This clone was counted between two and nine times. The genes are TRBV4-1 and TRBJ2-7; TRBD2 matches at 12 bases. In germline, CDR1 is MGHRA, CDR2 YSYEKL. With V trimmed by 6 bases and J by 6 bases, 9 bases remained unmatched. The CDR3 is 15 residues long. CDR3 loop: CASSQRLAGVIEQYF. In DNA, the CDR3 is TGCGCCAGCAGTCAACGACTAGCGGGAGTGATCGAGCAGTACTTC.

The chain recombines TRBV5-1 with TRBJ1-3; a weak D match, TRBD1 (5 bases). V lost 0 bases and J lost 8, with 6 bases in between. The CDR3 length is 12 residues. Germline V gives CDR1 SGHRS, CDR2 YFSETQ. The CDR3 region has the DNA TGCGCCAGCAGCTTGGGGGGGGACACCATATATTTT. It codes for CASSLGGDTIYF.

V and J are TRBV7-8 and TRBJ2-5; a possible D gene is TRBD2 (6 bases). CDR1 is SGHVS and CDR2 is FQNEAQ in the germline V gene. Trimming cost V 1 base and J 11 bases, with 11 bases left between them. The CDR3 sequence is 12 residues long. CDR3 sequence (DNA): TGTGCCAGCAGCTTAGGAGGAGGGGAGCAGTACTTC. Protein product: CASSLGGGEQYF.

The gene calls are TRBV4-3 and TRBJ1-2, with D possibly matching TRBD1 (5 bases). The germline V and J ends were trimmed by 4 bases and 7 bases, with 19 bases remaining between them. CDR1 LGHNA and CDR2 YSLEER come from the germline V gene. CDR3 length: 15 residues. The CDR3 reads CASSRTPRGEAGYTF. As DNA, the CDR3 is TGCGCCAGCAGCCGTACCCCTAGGGGCGAGGCTGGCTACACCTTC.

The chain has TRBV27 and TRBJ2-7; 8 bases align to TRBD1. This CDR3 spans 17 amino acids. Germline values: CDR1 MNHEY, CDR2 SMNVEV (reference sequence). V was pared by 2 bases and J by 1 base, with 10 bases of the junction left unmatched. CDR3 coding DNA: TGTGCCAGCAGTTTAAGCCCAAATGGACAGGGTTCCTACGAGCAGTACTTC. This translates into CASSLSPNGQGSYEQYF.

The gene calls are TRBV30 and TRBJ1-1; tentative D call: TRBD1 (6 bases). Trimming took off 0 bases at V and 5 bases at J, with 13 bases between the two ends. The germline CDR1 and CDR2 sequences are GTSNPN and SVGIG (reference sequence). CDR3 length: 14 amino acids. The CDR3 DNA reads TGTGCCTGGAGTGTAAGGGGGGGGGATACTGAAGCTTTCTTT. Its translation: CAWSVRGGDTEAFF.

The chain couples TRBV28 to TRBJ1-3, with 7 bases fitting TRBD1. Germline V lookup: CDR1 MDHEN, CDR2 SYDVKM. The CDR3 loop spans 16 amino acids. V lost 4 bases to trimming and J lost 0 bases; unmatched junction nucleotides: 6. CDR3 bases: TGTGCCAGCAGTTCAAACCGGGACAGCTCTGGAAACACCATATATTTT. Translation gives CASSSNRDSSGNTIYF.

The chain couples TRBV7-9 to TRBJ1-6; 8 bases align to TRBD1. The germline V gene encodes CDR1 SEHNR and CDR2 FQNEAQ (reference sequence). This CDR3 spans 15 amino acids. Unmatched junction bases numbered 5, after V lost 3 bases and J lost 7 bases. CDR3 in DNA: TGTGCCAGCAGCTTGACAGGGGACGCGAATTCACCCCTCCACTTT. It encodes CASSLTGDANSPLHF.

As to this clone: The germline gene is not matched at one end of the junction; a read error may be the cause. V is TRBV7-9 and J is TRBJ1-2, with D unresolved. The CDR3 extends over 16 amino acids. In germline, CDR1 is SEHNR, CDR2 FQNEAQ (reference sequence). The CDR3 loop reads CSSAPLSPRAGFGYTF. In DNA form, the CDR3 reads TGTTCCAGCGCGCCCCTCTCCCCCCGCGCGGGGTTTGGCTACACCTTC.

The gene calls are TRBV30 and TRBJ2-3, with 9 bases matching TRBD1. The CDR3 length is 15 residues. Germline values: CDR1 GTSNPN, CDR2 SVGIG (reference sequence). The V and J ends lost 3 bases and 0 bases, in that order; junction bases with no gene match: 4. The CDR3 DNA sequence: TGTGCCTGGAGCCGGGACAGGGCGAGCACAGATACGCAGTATTTT. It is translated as CAWSRDRASTDTQYF.

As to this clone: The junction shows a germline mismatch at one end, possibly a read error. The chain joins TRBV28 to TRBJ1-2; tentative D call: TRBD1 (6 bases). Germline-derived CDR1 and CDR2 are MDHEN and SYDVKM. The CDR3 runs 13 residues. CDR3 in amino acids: CASSLFNQGIPNF. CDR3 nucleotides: TGTGCCAGCAGTTTATTCAATCAGGGGATCCCAAACTTC.

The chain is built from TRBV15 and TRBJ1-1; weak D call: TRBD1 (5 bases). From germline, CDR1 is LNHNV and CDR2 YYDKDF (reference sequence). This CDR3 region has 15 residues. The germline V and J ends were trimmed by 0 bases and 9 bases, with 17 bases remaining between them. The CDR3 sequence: CATSREHQGMGKAFF. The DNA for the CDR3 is TGTGCCACCAGCAGAGAGCATCAGGGAATGGGGAAAGCTTTCTTT.

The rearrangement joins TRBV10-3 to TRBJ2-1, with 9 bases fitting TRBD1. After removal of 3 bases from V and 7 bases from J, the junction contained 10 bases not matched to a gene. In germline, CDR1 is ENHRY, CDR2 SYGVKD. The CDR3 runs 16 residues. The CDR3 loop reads CAISERGTGNGNEQFF. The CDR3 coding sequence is TGTGCCATCAGTGAACGAGGGACAGGGAACGGGAATGAGCAGTTCTTC.

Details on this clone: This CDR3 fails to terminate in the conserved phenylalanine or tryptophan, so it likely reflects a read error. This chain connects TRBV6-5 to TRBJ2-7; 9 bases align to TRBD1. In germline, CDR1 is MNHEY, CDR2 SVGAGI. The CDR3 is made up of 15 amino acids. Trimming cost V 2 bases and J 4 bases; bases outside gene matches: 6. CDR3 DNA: TGTGCCAGCAGTTACCCTGTTGGACAGGGGTACGAGCAGTACCTC. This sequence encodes CASSYPVGQGYEQYL.

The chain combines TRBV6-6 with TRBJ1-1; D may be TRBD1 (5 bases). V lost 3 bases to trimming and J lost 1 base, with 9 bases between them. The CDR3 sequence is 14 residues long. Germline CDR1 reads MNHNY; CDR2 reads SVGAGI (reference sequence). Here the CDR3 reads CASSYGAENTEAFF. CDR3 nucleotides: TGTGCCAGCAGTTATGGGGCGGAGAACACTGAAGCTTTCTTT.

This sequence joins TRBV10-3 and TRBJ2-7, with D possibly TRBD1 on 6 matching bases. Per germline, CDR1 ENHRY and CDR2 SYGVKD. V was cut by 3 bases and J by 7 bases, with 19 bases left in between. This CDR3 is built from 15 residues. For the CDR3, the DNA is TGTGCCATCAGTGACTCTCAGGGGTCCCCGGGTGAGCAGTACTTC. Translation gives CAISDSQGSPGEQYF.

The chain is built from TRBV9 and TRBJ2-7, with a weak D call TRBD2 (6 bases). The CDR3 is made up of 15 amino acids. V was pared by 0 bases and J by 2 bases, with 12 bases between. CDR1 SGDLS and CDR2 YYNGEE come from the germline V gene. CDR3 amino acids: CASSVGGGAAYEQYF. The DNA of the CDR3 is TGTGCCAGCAGCGTAGGGGGCGGGGCTGCCTACGAGCAGTACTTC.

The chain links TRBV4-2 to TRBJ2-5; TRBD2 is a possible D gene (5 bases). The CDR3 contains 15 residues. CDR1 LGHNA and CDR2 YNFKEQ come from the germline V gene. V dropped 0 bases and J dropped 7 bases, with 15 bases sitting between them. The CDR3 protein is CASSQDREAAGTQYF. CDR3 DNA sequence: TGTGCCAGCAGCCAAGATAGGGAAGCGGCAGGGACCCAGTACTTC.

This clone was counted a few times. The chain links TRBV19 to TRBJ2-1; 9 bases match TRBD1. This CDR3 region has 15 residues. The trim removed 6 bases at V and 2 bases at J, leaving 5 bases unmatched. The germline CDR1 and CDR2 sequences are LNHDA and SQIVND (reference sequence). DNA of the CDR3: TGTGCCAGTAGGCTCCGGGACAGGGCCTACAATGAGCAGTTCTTC. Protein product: CASRLRDRAYNEQFF. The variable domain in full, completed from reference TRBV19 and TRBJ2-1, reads DGGITQSPKYLFRKEGQNVTLSCEQNLNHDAMYWYRQDPGQGLRLIYYSQIVNDFQKGDIAEGYSVSREKKESFPLTVTSAQKNPTAFYLCASRLRDRAYNEQFFGPGTRLTVL.

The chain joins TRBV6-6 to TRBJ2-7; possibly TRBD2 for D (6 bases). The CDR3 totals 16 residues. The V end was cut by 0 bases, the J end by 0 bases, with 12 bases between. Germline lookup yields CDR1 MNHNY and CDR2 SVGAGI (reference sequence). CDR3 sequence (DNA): TGTGCCAGCAGTTACTCGGGACTCGAAAGCTCCTACGAGCAGTACTTC. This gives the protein CASSYSGLESSYEQYF.

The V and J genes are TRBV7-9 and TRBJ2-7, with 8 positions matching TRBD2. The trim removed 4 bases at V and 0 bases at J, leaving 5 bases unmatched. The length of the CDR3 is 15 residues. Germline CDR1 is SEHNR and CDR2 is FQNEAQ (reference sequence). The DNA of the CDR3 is TGTGCCAGCAGCTCCCAGCGGGGGAACTCCTACGAGCAGTACTTC. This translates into CASSSQRGNSYEQYF. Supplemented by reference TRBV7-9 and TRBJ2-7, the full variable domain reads DTGVSQNPRHKITKRGQNVTFRCDPISEHNRLYWYRQTLGQGPEFLTYFQNEAQLEKSRLLSDRFSAERPKGSFSTLEIQRTEQGDSAMYLCASSSQRGNSYEQYFGPGTRLTVT.

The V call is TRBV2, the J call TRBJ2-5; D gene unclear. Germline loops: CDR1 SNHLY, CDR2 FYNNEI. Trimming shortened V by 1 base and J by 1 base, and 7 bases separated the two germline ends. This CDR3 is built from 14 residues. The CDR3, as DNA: TGTGCCAGCAGTGAAGACAGCACCCAAGAGACCCAGTACTTC. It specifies CASSEDSTQETQYF.

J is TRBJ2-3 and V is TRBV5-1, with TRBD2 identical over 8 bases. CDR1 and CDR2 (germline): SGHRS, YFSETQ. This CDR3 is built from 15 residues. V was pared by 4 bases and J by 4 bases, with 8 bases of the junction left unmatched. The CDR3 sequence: CASSRTGGQADTQYF. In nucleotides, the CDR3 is TGCGCCAGCAGCCGAACGGGGGGGCAAGCAGATACGCAGTATTTT. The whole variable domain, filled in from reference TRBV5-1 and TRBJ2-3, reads KAGVTQTPRYLIKTRGQQVTLSCSPISGHRSVSWYQQTPGQGLQFLFEYFSETQRNKGNFPGRFSGRQFSNSRSEMNVSTLELGDSALYLCASSRTGGQADTQYFGPGTRLTVL.

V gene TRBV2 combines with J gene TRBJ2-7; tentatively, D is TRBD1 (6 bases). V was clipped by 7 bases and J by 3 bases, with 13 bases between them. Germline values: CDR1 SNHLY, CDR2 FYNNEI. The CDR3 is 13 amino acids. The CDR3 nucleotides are TGTGCCAGCATAAGGCAGGGGCGCTACGAGCAGTACTTC. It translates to CASIRQGRYEQYF. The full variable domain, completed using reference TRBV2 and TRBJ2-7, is EPEVTQTPSHQVTQMGQEVILRCVPISNHLYFYWYRQILGQKVEFLVSFYNNEISEKSEIFDDQFSVERPDGSNFTLKIRSTKLEDSAMYFCASIRQGRYEQYFGPGTRLTVT.

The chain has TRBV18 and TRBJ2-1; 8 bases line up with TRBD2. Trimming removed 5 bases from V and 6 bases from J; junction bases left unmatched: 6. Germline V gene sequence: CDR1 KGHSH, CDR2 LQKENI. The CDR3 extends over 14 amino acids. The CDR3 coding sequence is TGTGCCAGCTCAGATAGCGGGGAGGGCAATGAGCAGTTCTTC. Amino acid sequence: CASSDSGEGNEQFF.

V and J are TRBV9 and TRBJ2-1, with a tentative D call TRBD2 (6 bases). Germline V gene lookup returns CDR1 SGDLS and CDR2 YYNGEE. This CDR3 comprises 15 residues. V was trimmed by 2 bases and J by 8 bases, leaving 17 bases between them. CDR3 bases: TGTGCCAGCAGCGTTTCTACCGGGACTGTCTATGAGCAGTTCTTC. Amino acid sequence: CASSVSTGTVYEQFF.

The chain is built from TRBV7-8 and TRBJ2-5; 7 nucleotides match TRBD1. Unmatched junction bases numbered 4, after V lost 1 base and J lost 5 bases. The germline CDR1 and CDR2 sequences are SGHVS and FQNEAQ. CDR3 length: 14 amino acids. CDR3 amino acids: CASSLETGTETQYF. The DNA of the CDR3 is TGTGCCAGCAGCTTAGAGACAGGGACCGAGACCCAGTACTTC.